The clone carrying this T cell receptor (beta chain) has ten or more counts. Its cognate antigen is unknown. TCRdb recomputed calls from the 5' RACE reads with MiXCR, one row per CDR3 protein. This table holds some 10,000 distinct CDR3 sequences, 4% to 6% found once. Time point of the sample: sample taken at primary tumor resection. TCRs were sequenced from unsorted whole RNA of tumor, nontumor lung or PBMC. The data originate from a study of spatial heterogeneity in lung cancer. Germline loops: CDR1 LGHDT, CDR2 YNNKEL (reference sequence). CDR3 length: 14 residues. V lost 1 base, J lost 5 bases, and 11 bases lay in between. Study-level findings and limits: Mutation tallies in tumors tracked expanded intratumoral alpha and beta TCR counts.

The specimen comprised lung tumor tissue, sampled at surgery. This sequence joins TRBV3-1 and TRBJ1-1; D not certain. This clonotype was sampled from a male donor with early-stage non-small cell lung cancer. CDR3 sequence (DNA): TGTGCCAGCAGCCAAGTGTGGGGTCGGACTGAAGCTTTCTTT. Its protein is CASSQVWGRTEAFF.